This T cell receptor (beta chain) was sequenced during a study of radiation and T cells in renal cell carcinoma. Data came from immunoSEQ multiplex PCR; TCRdb stores just in-frame clones and leaves some out. This repertoire shows tens of thousands of clones, 80% to 90% found once; its top ten account for approximately 24%. From germline, CDR1 is SNHLY and CDR2 FYNNEI. Trimming removed 5 bases from V and 0 bases from J, with 17 bases in between. The CDR3 is made up of 17 amino acids. Described time point: blood 2 weeks post-SBRT. The treatment was: 15 Gy SBRT to primary tumor, nephrectomy 4 weeks later.

Sequenced here: blood, sampled from a patient whose treatment included radiotherapy and nephrectomy. This chain connects TRBV2 to TRBJ2-1; D may be TRBD1 or TRBD2 (7 bases each). This sequence originates from a woman in her forties or fifties with renal cell carcinoma. CDR3 nucleotides: TGTGCCAGCAGTCCTCAGGGGGGAGGGAGCTCCTACAATGAGCAGTTCTTC. It codes for CASSPQGGGSSYNEQFF.